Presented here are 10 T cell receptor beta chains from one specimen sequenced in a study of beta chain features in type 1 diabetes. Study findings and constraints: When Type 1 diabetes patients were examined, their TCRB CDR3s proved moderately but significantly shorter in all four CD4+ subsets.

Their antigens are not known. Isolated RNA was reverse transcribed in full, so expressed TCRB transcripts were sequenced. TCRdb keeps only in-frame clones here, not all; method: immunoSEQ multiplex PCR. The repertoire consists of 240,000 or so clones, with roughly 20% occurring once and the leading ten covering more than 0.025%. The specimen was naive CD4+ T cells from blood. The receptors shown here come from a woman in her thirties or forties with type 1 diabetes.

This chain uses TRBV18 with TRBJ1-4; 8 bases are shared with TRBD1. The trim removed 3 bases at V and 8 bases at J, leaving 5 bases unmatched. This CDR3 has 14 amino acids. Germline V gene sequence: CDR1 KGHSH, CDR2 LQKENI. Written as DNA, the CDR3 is TGTGCCAGCTCACCCCGGGGACAGGAGGAAAAACTGTTTTTT. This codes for CASSPRGQEEKLFF.

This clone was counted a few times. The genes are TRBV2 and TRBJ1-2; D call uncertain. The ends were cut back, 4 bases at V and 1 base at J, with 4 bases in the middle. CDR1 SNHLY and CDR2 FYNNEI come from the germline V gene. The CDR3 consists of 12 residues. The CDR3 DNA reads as TGTGCCAGCAGTGCCTATAACTATGGCTACACCTTC. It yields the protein CASSAYNYGYTF.

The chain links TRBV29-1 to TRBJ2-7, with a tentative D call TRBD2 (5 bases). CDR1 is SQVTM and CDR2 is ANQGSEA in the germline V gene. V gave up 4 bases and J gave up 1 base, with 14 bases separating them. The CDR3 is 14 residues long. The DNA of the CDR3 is TGCAGCGTTGGATCGGGATCGGCGTCCTACGAGCAGTACTTC. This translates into CSVGSGSASYEQYF.

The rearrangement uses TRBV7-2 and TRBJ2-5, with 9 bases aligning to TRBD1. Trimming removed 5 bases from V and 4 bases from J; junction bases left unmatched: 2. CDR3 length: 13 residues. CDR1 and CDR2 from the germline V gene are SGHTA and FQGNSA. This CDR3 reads CASSGTGRETQYF. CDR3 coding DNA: TGTGCCAGCAGCGGGACAGGGCGAGAGACCCAGTACTTC.

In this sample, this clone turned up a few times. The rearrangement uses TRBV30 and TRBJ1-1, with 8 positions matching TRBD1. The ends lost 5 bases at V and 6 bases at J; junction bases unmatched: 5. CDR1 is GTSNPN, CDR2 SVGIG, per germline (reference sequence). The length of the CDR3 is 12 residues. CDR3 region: CAWGETGAEAFF. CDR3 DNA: TGTGCCTGGGGGGAGACAGGGGCTGAAGCTTTCTTT.

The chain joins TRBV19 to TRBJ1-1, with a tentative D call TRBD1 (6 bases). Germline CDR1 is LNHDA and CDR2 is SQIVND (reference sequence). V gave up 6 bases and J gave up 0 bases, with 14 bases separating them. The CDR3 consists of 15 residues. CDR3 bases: TGTGCCAGTAGGTCGGGGGGCCAGATGAACACTGAAGCTTTCTTT. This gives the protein CASRSGGQMNTEAFF. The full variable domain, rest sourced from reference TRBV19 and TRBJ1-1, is DGGITQSPKYLFRKEGQNVTLSCEQNLNHDAMYWYRQDPGQGLRLIYYSQIVNDFQKGDIAEGYSVSREKKESFPLTVTSAQKNPTAFYLCASRSGGQMNTEAFFGQGTRLTVV.

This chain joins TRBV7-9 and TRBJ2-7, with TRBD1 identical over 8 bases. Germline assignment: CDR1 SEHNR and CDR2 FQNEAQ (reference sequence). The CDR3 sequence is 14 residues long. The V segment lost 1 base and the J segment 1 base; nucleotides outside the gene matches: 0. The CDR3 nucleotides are TGTGCCAGCAGCTTAGGGACAGGGTCCTACGAGCAGTACTTC. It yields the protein CASSLGTGSYEQYF.

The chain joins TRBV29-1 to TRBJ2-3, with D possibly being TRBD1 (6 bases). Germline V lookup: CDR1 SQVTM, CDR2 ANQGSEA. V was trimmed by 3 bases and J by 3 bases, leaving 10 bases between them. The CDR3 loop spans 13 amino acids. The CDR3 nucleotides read TGCAGCGTTGAGGGGGCGCGGACAGATACGCAGTATTTT. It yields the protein CSVEGARTDTQYF.

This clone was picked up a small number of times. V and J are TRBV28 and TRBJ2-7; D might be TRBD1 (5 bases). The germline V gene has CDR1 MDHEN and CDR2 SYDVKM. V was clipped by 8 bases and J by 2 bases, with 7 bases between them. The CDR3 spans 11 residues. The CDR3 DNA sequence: TGTGCCAGCCAGGGTCCCTACGAGCAGTACTTC. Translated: CASQGPYEQYF.

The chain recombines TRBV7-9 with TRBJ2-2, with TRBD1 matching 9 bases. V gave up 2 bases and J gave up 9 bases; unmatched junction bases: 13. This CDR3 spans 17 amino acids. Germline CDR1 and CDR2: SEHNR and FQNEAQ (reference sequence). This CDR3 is CASSLTPSRDRARELFF. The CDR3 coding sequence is TGTGCCAGCAGCTTAACTCCGAGCCGGGACAGGGCCCGGGAGCTGTTTTTT.